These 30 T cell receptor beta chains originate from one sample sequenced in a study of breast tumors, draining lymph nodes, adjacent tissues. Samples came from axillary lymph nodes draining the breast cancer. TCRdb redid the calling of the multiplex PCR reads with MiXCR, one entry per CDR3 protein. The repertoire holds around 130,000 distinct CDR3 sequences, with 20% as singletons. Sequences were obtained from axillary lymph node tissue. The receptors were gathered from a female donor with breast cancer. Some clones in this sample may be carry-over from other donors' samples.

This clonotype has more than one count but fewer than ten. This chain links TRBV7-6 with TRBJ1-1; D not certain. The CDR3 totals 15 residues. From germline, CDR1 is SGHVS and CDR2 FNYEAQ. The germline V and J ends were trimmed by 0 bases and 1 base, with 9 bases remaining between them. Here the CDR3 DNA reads TGTGCCAGCAGCTTAGCCGACACCCCGAACACTGAAGCTTTCTTT. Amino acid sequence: CASSLADTPNTEAFF. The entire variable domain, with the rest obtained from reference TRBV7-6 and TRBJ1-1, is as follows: GAGVSQSPRYKVTKRGQDVALRCDPISGHVSLYWYRQALGQGPEFLTYFNYEAQQDKSGLPNDRFSAERPEGSISTLTIQRTEQRDSAMYRCASSLADTPNTEAFFGQGTRLTVV.

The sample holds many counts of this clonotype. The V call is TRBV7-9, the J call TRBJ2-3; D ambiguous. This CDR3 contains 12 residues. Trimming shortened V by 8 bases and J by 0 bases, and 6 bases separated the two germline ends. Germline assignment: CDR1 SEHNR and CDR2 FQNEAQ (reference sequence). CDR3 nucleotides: TGTGCCAGCGATAAGAGCACAGATACGCAGTATTTT. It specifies CASDKSTDTQYF.

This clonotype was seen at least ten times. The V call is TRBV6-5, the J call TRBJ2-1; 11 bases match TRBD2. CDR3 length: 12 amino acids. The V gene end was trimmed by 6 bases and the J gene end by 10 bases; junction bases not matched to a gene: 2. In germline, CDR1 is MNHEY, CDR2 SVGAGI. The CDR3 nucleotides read TGTGCCAGCAGCAGACTAGCGGGGGAGCAGTTCTTC. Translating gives CASSRLAGEQFF.

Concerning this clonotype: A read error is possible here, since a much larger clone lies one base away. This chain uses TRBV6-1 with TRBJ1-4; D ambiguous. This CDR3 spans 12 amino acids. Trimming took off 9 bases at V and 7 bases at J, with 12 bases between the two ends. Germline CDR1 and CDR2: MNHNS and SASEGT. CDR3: CARRPVGEKLFF. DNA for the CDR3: TGTGCCAGAAGGCCAGTAGGTGAAAAACTGTTTTTT.

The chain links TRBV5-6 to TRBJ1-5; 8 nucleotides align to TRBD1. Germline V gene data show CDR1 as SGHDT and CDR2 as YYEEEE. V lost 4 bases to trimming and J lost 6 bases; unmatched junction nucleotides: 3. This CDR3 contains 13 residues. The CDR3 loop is CASSPGGVQPQHF. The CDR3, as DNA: TGTGCCAGCAGCCCAGGGGGCGTTCAGCCCCAGCATTTT.

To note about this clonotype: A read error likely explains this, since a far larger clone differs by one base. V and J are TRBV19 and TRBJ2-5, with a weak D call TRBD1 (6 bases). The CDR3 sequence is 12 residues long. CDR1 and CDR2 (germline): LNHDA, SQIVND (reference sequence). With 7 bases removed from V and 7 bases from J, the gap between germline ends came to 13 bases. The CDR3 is CASTADRGTQYF. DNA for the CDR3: TGTGCCAGTACTGCGGACAGAGGGACCCAGTACTTC.

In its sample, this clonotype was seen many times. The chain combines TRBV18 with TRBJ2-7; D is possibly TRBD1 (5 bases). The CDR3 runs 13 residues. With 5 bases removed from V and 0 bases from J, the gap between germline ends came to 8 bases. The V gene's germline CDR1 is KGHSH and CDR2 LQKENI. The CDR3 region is CASSVTDSYEQYF. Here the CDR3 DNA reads TGTGCCAGCTCAGTGACAGACTCCTACGAGCAGTACTTC.

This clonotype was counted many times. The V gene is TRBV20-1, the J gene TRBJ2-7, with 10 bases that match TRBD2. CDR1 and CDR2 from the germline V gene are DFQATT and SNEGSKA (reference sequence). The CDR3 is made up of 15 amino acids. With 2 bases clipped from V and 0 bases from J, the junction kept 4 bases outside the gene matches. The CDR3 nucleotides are TGCAGTGCTAGACTAGCGGGAGTCCGCTCCTACGAGCAGTACTTC. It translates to CSARLAGVRSYEQYF.

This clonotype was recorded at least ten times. CDR3 coding DNA: TGTGCCAGCAAGGGGGGTTCTGGGGCCAACGTCCTGACTTTC. It is translated as CASKGGSGANVLTF. The rearrangement joins TRBV6-1 to TRBJ2-6; possibly TRBD1 or TRBD2 for D (6 bases each). The CDR3 totals 14 residues. CDR1 MNHNS and CDR2 SASEGT come from the germline V gene. Trimming cost V 7 bases and J 1 base, with 8 bases left between them.

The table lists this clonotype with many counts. The CDR3 is CSARDLWQGGDYGYTF. Here the CDR3 DNA reads TGCAGTGCTAGAGATTTGTGGCAGGGGGGAGACTATGGCTACACCTTC. J is TRBJ1-2 and V is TRBV20-1, with TRBD1 identical over 7 bases. The CDR3 is made up of 16 amino acids. The V segment lost 0 bases and the J segment 3 bases; nucleotides outside the gene matches: 10. Germline V gene sequence: CDR1 DFQATT, CDR2 SNEGSKA (reference sequence).

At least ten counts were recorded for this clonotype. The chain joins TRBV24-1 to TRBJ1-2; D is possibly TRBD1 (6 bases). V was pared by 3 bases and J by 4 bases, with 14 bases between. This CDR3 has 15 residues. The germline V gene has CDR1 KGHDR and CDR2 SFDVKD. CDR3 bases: TGTGCCACCAGTGATGGGAGTGGACAGATCTATGGCTACACCTTC. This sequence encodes CATSDGSGQIYGYTF.

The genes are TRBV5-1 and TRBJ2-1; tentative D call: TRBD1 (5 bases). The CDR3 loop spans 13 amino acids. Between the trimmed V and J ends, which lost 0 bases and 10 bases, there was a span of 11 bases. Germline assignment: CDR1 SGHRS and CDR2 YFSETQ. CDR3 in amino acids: CASSLAQGNEQFF. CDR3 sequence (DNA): TGCGCCAGCAGCTTGGCCCAGGGAAACGAGCAGTTCTTC.

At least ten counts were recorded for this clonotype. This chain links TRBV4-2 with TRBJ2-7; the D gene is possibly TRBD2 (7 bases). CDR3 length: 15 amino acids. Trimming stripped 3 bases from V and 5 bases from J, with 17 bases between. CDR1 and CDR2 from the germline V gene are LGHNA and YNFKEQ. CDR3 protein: CASSQGAGDLNEQYF. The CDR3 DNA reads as TGTGCCAGCAGCCAGGGGGCGGGAGATCTCAACGAGCAGTACTTC.

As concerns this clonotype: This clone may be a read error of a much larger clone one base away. CDR3 sequence (DNA): TGCGCCAGCAGCTTGGTCCTCGCCGGGGAGCTGCTTTTT. Translating gives CASSLVLAGELLF. The chain links TRBV5-1 to TRBJ2-2, with D tentatively TRBD2 (5 bases). Germline CDR1 reads SGHRS; CDR2 reads YFSETQ. CDR3 length equals 13 residues.

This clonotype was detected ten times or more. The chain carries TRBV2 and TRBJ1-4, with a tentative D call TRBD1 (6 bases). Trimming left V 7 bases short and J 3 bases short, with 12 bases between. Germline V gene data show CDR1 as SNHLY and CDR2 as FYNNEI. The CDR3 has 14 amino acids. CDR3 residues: CASKQGLANEKLFF. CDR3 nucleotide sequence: TGTGCCAGCAAGCAGGGGTTGGCTAATGAAAAACTGTTTTTT.

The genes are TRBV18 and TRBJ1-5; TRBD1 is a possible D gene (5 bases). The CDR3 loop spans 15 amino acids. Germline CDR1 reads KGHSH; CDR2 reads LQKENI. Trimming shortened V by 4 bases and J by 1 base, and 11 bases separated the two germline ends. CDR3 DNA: TGTGCCAGCTCACGTACCCGGGACAGCAATCAGCCCCAGCATTTT. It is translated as CASSRTRDSNQPQHF.

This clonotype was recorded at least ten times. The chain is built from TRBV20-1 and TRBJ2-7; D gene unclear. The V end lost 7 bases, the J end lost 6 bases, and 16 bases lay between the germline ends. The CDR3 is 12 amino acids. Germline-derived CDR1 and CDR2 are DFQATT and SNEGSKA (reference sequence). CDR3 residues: CSVHRSGGEQYF. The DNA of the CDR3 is TGCAGTGTTCATCGGTCCGGCGGCGAGCAGTACTTC.

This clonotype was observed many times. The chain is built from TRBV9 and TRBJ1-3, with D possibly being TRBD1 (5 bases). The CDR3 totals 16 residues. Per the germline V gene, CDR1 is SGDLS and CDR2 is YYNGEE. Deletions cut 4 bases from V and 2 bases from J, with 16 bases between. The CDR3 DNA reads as TGTGCCAGCAGCCCCCTTTCCGGGGCAACTGGAAACACCATATATTTT. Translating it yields CASSPLSGATGNTIYF.

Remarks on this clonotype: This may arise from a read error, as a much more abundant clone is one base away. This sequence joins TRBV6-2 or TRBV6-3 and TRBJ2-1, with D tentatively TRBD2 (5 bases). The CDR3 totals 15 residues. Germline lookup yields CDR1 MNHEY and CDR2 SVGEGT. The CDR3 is CANSYQRIRGNEQFF. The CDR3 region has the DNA TGTGCCAACAGTTACCAGCGCATACGGGGCAATGAGCAGTTCTTC.

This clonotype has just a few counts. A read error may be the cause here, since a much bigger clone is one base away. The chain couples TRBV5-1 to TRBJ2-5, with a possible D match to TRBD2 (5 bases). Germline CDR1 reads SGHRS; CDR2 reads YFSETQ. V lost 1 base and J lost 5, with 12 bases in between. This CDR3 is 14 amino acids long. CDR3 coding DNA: TGCGCCAGCAGCTTGCGGGGTAATTCGGAGACCCAGTACTTC. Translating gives CASSLRGNSETQYF.

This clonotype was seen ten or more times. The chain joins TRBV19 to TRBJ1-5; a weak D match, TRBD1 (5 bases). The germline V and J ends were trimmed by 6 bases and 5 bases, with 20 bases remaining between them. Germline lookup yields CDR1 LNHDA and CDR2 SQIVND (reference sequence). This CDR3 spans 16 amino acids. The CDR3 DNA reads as TGTGCCAGTAGGAGTTGGGACTTTGGCCTGGATCAGCCCCAGCATTTT. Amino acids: CASRSWDFGLDQPQHF.

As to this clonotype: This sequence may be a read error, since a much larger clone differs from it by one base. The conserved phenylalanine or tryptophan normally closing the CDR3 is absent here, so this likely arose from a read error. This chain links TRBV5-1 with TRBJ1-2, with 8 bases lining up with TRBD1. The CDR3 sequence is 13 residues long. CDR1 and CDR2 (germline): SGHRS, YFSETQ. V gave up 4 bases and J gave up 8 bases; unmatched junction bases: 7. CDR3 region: CASSPDREGGYTL. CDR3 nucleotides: TGCGCCAGCAGCCCGGACAGGGAAGGAGGCTACACCCTC.

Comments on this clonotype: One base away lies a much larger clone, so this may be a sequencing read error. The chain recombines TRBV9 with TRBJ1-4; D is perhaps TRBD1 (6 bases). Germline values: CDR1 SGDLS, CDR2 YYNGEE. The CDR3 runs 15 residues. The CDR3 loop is CASSVGQGRNEKLVF. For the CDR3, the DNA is TGTGCCAGCAGCGTAGGTCAGGGGAGGAATGAAAAACTGGTTTTT.

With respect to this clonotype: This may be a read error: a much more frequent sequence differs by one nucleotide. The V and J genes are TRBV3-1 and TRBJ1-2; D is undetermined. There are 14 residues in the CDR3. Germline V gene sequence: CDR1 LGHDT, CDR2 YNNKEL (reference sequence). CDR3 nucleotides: TGTGCCGGCAGCCCCCGGACCCCGAGGTGGGGCTACACCTTC. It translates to CAGSPRTPRWGYTF.

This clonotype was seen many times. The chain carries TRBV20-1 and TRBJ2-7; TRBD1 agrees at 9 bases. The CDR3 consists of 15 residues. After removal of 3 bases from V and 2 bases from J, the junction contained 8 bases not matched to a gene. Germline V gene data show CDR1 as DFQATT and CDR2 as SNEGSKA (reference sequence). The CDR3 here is CSASVSGTGTYEQYF. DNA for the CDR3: TGCAGTGCTAGCGTTTCCGGGACAGGGACCTACGAGCAGTACTTC.

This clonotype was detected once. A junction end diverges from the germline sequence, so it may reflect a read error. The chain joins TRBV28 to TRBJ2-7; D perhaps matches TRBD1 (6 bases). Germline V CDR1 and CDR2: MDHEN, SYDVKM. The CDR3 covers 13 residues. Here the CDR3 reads CASSSTGNYERYF. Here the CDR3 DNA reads TGTGCCAGCAGTTCGACAGGAAACTACGAGCGGTACTTC.

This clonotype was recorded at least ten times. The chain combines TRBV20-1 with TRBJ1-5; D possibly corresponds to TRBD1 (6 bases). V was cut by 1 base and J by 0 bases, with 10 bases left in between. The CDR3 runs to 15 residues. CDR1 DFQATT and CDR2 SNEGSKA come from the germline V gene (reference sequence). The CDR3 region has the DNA TGCAGTGCTAGAGTCCAGGGGTATAGCAATCAGCCCCAGCATTTT. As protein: CSARVQGYSNQPQHF.

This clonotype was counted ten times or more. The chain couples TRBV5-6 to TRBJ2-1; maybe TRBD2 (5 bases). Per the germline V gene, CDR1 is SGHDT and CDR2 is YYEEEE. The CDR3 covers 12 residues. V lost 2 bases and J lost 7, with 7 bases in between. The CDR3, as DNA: TGTGCCAGCAGCTTAGGAGGAAATGAGCAGTTCTTC. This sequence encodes CASSLGGNEQFF. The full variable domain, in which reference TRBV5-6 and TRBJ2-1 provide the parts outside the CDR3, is DAGVTQSPTHLIKTRGQQVTLRCSPKSGHDTVSWYQQALGQGPQFIFQYYEEEERQRGNFPDRFSGHQFPNYSSELNVNALLLGDSALYLCASSLGGNEQFFGPGTRLTVL.

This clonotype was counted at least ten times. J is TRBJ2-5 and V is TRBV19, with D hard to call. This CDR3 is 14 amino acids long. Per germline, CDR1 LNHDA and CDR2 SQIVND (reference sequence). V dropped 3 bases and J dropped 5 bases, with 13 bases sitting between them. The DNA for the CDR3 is TGTGCCAGTAGTATGGGCCTCCGCCCGGAGACCCAGTACTTC. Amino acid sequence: CASSMGLRPETQYF.

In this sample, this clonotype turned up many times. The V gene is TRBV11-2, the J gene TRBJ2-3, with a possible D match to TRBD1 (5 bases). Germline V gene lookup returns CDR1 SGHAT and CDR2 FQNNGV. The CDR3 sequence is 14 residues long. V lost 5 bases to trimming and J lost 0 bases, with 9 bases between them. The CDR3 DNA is TGTGCCAGCAGCCGAACAGGAAGCACAGATACGCAGTATTTT. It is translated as CASSRTGSTDTQYF. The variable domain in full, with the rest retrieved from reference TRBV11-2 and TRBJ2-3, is EAGVAQSPRYKIIEKRQSVAFWCNPISGHATLYWYQQILGQGPKLLIQFQNNGVVDDSQLPKDRFSAERLKGVDSTLKIQPAKLEDSAVYLCASSRTGSTDTQYFGPGTRLTVL.